This T cell receptor (beta chain) was identified in a study of regulatory T cells in long-lasting Graves disease. This clonotype was counted only a few times. Time point of the sample: newly diagnosed GD, antithyroid drugs for less than 3 months. Isolated PBMC RNA provided the starting material for the TCR library. For TCR beta, libraries came from iRepertoire HTBI primers and Arm-PCR of CDR3 regions. From the multiplex PCR reads, TCRdb called clonotypes with MiXCR, one entry per CDR3 protein. Of hundreds of thousands of distinct CDR3 sequences listed, about 15% were seen once; the top ten hold roughly 25%. The CDR3 runs 15 residues. Germline V lookup: CDR1 SNHLY, CDR2 FYNNEI. V was clipped by 8 bases and J by 2 bases; unmatched bases: 8. These data also formed part of another study, on T cells in Graves' hyperthyroidism and ophthalmopathy. That work adds: TCR CDR3 underwent first-round RT-PCR with the HTBI primer set. Most clonotypes expanded in the thyroid (above 0.001) were also present in blood. Ophthalmopathy and stable hyperthyroidism were separated by a 13 V-J model.

This chain links TRBV2 with TRBJ1-3; TRBD1 matches 8 bases. The input for sequencing was peripheral blood mononuclear cells (PBMCs), taken at new diagnosis, from a patient treated with antithyroid drugs. This TCR derives from a woman aged 40 to 65 with Graves disease. The CDR3 DNA reads as TGTGCCAGCCGGTGGACAGGGTATACTGGAAACACCATATATTTT. Its translation: CASRWTGYTGNTIYF.